One sample yielded the 5 T cell receptor beta chains listed below, sequenced in a study of control samples from healthy donors and cancer patients. Sequenced by immunoSEQ multiplex PCR; TCRdb stores in-frame clones only, minus some. The repertoire holds about 82,000 clones, about 90% seen once, with around 18% in the top ten. Sequencing was done on a sample of blood. These receptors were obtained from a man over 45 in good health.

This rearrangement joins TRBV25-1 to TRBJ1-1; weak D call: TRBD1 (6 bases). The CDR3 loop spans 15 amino acids. Per germline, CDR1 MGHDK and CDR2 SYGVNS. The V end was cut by 2 bases, the J end by 4 bases, with 14 bases between. The CDR3 DNA reads as TGTGCCAGCAGTGAAAGGGGGGTTCTTCGCACTGAAGCTTTCTTT. The encoded protein is CASSERGVLRTEAFF.

V is TRBV6-5 and J is TRBJ1-6; D is unresolved. CDR1 is MNHEY, CDR2 SVGAGI, per germline. Trimming cost V 4 bases and J 0 bases, with 10 bases left between them. CDR3 length: 16 amino acids. The CDR3, as DNA: TGTGCCAGCAGTTTGGGCAGGAGCTCCTATAATTCACCCCTCCACTTT. Its translation is CASSLGRSSYNSPLHF.

The gene calls are TRBV7-9 and TRBJ1-6, with unresolved D. V was pared by 1 base and J by 10 bases, with 11 bases between. This CDR3 contains 14 residues. The V gene's germline CDR1 is SEHNR and CDR2 FQNEAQ (reference sequence). This chain's CDR3 is CASSLGAGNSPLHF. Written as DNA, the CDR3 is TGTGCCAGCAGCTTAGGTGCGGGAAACTCACCCCTCCACTTT.

This chain links TRBV6-5 with TRBJ1-1; D call uncertain. Germline assignment: CDR1 MNHEY and CDR2 SVGAGI. The V end was cut by 6 bases, the J end by 1 base, with 12 bases between. The CDR3 is 14 amino acids. The CDR3 DNA is TGTGCCAGCAGCCGTACAGCGACGAACACTGAAGCTTTCTTT. Amino acid sequence: CASSRTATNTEAFF.

The genes are TRBV5-4 and TRBJ2-1; a possible D gene is TRBD2 (6 bases). V shed 0 bases and J shed 6 bases, with 16 bases lying between them. The CDR3 has 16 amino acids. Germline CDR1 is SGHNT and CDR2 is YYREEE (reference sequence). In DNA form, the CDR3 reads TGTGCCAGCAGCTTGGGGGGCCCAACGGGGGTCAATGAGCAGTTCTTC. The encoded protein is CASSLGGPTGVNEQFF.